The 30 T cell receptor beta chains below were found in one sample sequenced in a study of shared clonotypes between healthy human individuals. CD45RO-negative CD8 cells positively selected for CCR7 made up the naive population, which excluded terminally differentiated effector memory CD45RA+ cells. TCRdb's copy holds only in-frame clones and misses some; the assay was immunoSEQ multiplex PCR. Of about 2.1 million clones in the sample, around 93% were seen once. Source material: naive CD8+ T cells from PBMCs. The receptors shown here come from a man between 18 and 35 years old in good health. Some clones in this sample may be carry-over from other donors' samples.

Of note for this clone: This sample also contains other DNA sequences that code for the same CDR3. DNA of the CDR3: TGCGCCAGCAGCCAAGGGCAGGGGGCCTACGAGCAGTACTTC. Translating it yields CASSQGQGAYEQYF. The rearrangement joins TRBV4-1 to TRBJ2-7; 7 bases match TRBD1. Per the germline V gene, CDR1 is MGHRA and CDR2 is YSYEKL. With 1 base clipped from V and 2 bases from J, the junction kept 2 bases outside the gene matches. This CDR3 is built from 14 residues.

The genes are TRBV7-9 and TRBJ1-2, with TRBD1 as a possible D gene (6 bases). V gave up 5 bases and J gave up 4 bases, with 14 bases separating them. This CDR3 is built from 14 residues. CDR1 is SEHNR, CDR2 FQNEAQ, per germline (reference sequence). CDR3 amino acids: CASSPRTVGYGYTF. The CDR3 DNA reads as TGTGCCAGCAGCCCAAGGACAGTCGGCTATGGCTACACCTTC.

The chain recombines TRBV4-1 with TRBJ2-1; D call uncertain. Germline CDR1 is MGHRA and CDR2 is YSYEKL. The CDR3 spans 13 residues. The V end lost 1 base, the J end lost 5 bases, and 6 bases lay between the germline ends. In DNA, the CDR3 is TGCGCCAGCAGCCAAGCCCTCGACAATGAGCAGTTCTTC. This translates into CASSQALDNEQFF.

There are a few counts of this clone. The sample has other DNA sequences that encode this CDR3 too. The CDR3 here is CASSQDRSSSYNEQFF. CDR3 bases: TGTGCCAGCAGCCAAGATCGTAGCAGCTCCTACAATGAGCAGTTCTTC. The chain joins TRBV4-2 to TRBJ2-1; D gene uncertain. CDR1 is LGHNA, CDR2 YNFKEQ, per germline. Trimming took 0 bases from V and 0 from J, leaving 9 bases between them. The CDR3 extends over 16 amino acids.

Notes on this clone: This sample includes further DNA sequences coding for the same CDR3. The rearrangement joins TRBV27 to TRBJ2-7; D gene uncertain. The germline V gene encodes CDR1 MNHEY and CDR2 SMNVEV (reference sequence). Trimming shortened V by 2 bases and J by 0 bases, and 5 bases separated the two germline ends. The CDR3 extends over 13 amino acids. The CDR3 nucleotides are TGTGCCAGCAGTTTAAGTCTCTCCTACGAGCAGTACTTC. It specifies CASSLSLSYEQYF.

The gene calls are TRBV28 and TRBJ1-5; 7 nucleotides agree with TRBD1. Germline CDR1 is MDHEN and CDR2 is SYDVKM. J was trimmed by 5 bases and V by 6 bases; bases with no gene match: 10. The CDR3 spans 15 residues. The CDR3 spells CASRQTWTGDQPQHF. In DNA, the CDR3 is TGTGCCAGCAGACAAACCTGGACAGGCGATCAGCCCCAGCATTTT.

The rearrangement joins TRBV2 to TRBJ1-2; possibly TRBD1 for D (6 bases). With 3 bases removed from V and 2 bases from J, the gap between germline ends came to 13 bases. Germline-derived CDR1 and CDR2 are SNHLY and FYNNEI. The length of the CDR3 is 15 residues. CDR3 amino acids: CASSDPGQLNYGYTF. DNA of the CDR3: TGTGCCAGCAGTGATCCGGGACAACTGAACTATGGCTACACCTTC.

The chain links TRBV2 to TRBJ1-5; D is uncertain. Per germline, CDR1 SNHLY and CDR2 FYNNEI. Trimming removed 3 bases from V and 1 base from J, with 10 bases in between. The CDR3 is 15 residues long. The CDR3 nucleotides read TGTGCCAGCAGTGAGAGGGTTTTCAGCAATCAGCCCCAGCATTTT. Amino acids: CASSERVFSNQPQHF. Together with reference TRBV2 and TRBJ1-5, the CDR3 gives the full variable domain: EPEVTQTPSHQVTQMGQEVILRCVPISNHLYFYWYRQILGQKVEFLVSFYNNEISEKSEIFDDQFSVERPDGSNFTLKIRSTKLEDSAMYFCASSERVFSNQPQHFGDGTRLSIL.

This chain joins TRBV19 and TRBJ2-3; D may be TRBD1 or TRBD2 (6 bases each). CDR1 LNHDA and CDR2 SQIVND come from the germline V gene (reference sequence). Trimming removed 1 base from V and 5 bases from J, with 19 bases in between. CDR3 length equals 17 residues. The CDR3 loop is CASSIVDFGGNGDTQYF. Here the CDR3 DNA reads TGTGCCAGTAGTATAGTAGATTTCGGGGGCAACGGAGATACGCAGTATTTT.

The V and J genes are TRBV4-1 and TRBJ1-4, with D possibly being TRBD1 (5 bases). This CDR3 has 15 amino acids. Germline CDR1 is MGHRA and CDR2 is YSYEKL. The V gene lost 1 base and the J gene lost 3 bases, with 9 bases spanning the gap. Here the CDR3 reads CASSQVWGANEKLFF. The CDR3 DNA follows: TGCGCCAGCAGCCAAGTATGGGGGGCTAATGAAAAACTGTTTTTT.

A word on this clone: The same CDR3 also results from other DNA sequences found in this sample. This sequence joins TRBV6-6 and TRBJ2-7; D remains ambiguous. The CDR3 covers 12 residues. Per germline, CDR1 MNHNY and CDR2 SVGAGI (reference sequence). The ends were cut back, 6 bases at V and 4 bases at J, with 10 bases in the middle. The CDR3 DNA sequence: TGTGCCAGCAGCTCTCTCCTTTACGAGCAGTACTTC. Protein: CASSSLLYEQYF.

V gene TRBV6-5 combines with J gene TRBJ1-4; no definite D call. Germline CDR1 is MNHEY and CDR2 is SVGAGI. The CDR3 is made up of 16 amino acids. Between the trimmed V and J ends, which lost 6 bases and 0 bases, there was a span of 14 bases. The DNA of the CDR3 is TGTGCCAGCAGCTACGCGGGGTTCACAACTAATGAAAAACTGTTTTTT. The encoded protein is CASSYAGFTTNEKLFF.

With respect to this clone: This same CDR3 is encoded by further DNA sequences in the sample. The chain links TRBV27 to TRBJ1-3, with TRBD1 as a possible D gene (5 bases). This CDR3 comprises 15 residues. The germline gives CDR1 MNHEY, CDR2 SMNVEV (reference sequence). Trimming shortened V by 2 bases and J by 0 bases, and 8 bases separated the two germline ends. The CDR3, as DNA: TGTGCCAGCAGTTTAAGGGGTCCCTCTGGAAACACCATATATTTT. It codes for CASSLRGPSGNTIYF.

This chain links TRBV9 with TRBJ1-1; perhaps TRBD1 as D (5 bases). The V end lost 0 bases, the J end lost 2 bases, and 11 bases lay between the germline ends. This CDR3 is built from 15 residues. Germline CDR1 is SGDLS and CDR2 is YYNGEE. CDR3 DNA sequence: TGTGCCAGCAGCGTAGCAGGGCAAAGTAACACTGAAGCTTTCTTT. It translates to CASSVAGQSNTEAFF.

This chain joins TRBV27 and TRBJ1-1; D perhaps matches TRBD1 (5 bases). The CDR3 runs to 13 residues. Germline V gene lookup returns CDR1 MNHEY and CDR2 SMNVEV (reference sequence). Between the trimmed V and J ends, which lost 7 bases and 4 bases, there was a span of 13 bases. The DNA of the CDR3 is TGTGCCAGCACCCAGTACCAGGGCACTGAAGCTTTCTTT. As protein: CASTQYQGTEAFF.

This clone was seen a handful of times. The chain has TRBV7-6 and TRBJ2-1, with 9 bases that match TRBD1. The CDR3 spans 16 residues. Per the germline V gene, CDR1 is SGHVS and CDR2 is FNYEAQ. J was trimmed by 6 bases and V by 2 bases; bases with no gene match: 8. For the CDR3, the DNA is TGTGCCAGCAGCTTAAGGGGGGACAGGGACTCCAATGAGCAGTTCTTC. Its translation is CASSLRGDRDSNEQFF.

The J gene is TRBJ2-2, the V gene TRBV6-6, with 8 bases lining up with TRBD2. Germline lookup yields CDR1 MNHNY and CDR2 SVGAGI (reference sequence). The CDR3 spans 16 residues. V trimming: 6 bases; J trimming: 6 bases; junction bases outside the gene matches: 12. The CDR3 is CASSQQRERDPGELFF. As DNA, the CDR3 is TGTGCCAGCAGCCAACAGCGGGAGAGGGACCCCGGGGAGCTGTTTTTT.

The J gene is TRBJ2-5, the V gene TRBV19; 7 positions match TRBD2. The CDR3 spans 13 residues. Germline CDR1 is LNHDA and CDR2 is SQIVND (reference sequence). Germline trimming cut 7 bases from V and 7 bases from J; bases unmatched to any gene: 9. CDR3 region: CASTWTSPGTQYF. Written as DNA, the CDR3 is TGTGCCAGTACCTGGACTAGTCCGGGGACCCAGTACTTC. Using reference TRBV19 and TRBJ2-5 for the parts outside the CDR3, the full variable domain is DGGITQSPKYLFRKEGQNVTLSCEQNLNHDAMYWYRQDPGQGLRLIYYSQIVNDFQKGDIAEGYSVSREKKESFPLTVTSAQKNPTAFYLCASTWTSPGTQYFGPGTRLLVL.

This chain joins TRBV5-4 and TRBJ2-7; TRBD2 is a possible D gene (5 bases). V was trimmed by 10 bases and J by 1 base, leaving 21 bases between them. Germline loops: CDR1 SGHNT, CDR2 YYREEE (reference sequence). There are 15 residues in the CDR3. The CDR3 loop is CAGSSSLGPSYEQYF. The CDR3 nucleotides are TGTGCCGGGAGCTCGAGTTTGGGCCCTTCCTACGAGCAGTACTTC.

The table lists this clone with a few counts. The chain employs TRBV7-8 and TRBJ1-5; 9 bases map to TRBD1. With 1 base clipped from V and 5 bases from J, the junction kept 6 bases outside the gene matches. The CDR3 loop spans 16 amino acids. CDR1 is SGHVS and CDR2 is FQNEAQ in the germline V gene. DNA for the CDR3: TGTGCCAGCAGCTTAGGAGGCGACAGGGGGTATCAGCCCCAGCATTTT. Amino acids: CASSLGGDRGYQPQHF.

The rearrangement joins TRBV19 to TRBJ2-7, with 8 bases matching TRBD1. Germline V gene data show CDR1 as LNHDA and CDR2 as SQIVND (reference sequence). The CDR3 is made up of 15 amino acids. The J segment lost 5 bases and the V segment lost 5 bases, leaving 11 bases of the junction unmatched. CDR3 protein: CASSPRDRLGDEQYF. CDR3 nucleotides: TGTGCCAGTAGTCCGCGGGACAGGCTTGGGGACGAGCAGTACTTC.

The chain has TRBV25-1 and TRBJ2-2; 7 nucleotides match TRBD1. Germline CDR1 is MGHDK and CDR2 is SYGVNS. The CDR3 runs to 14 residues. V dropped 4 bases and J dropped 1; count of bases not matched to a gene: 0. The CDR3 DNA is TGTGCCAGCAGTGGACAGGGGAACACCGGGGAGCTGTTTTTT. Protein: CASSGQGNTGELFF.

The chain joins TRBV6-1 to TRBJ2-5; D is possibly TRBD1 or TRBD2 (7 bases each). The CDR3 totals 16 residues. Germline CDR1 reads MNHNS; CDR2 reads SASEGT. Deletions cut 2 bases from V and 5 bases from J, with 18 bases between. CDR3 sequence reads: CASSELGGGLWETQYF. For the CDR3, the DNA is TGTGCCAGCAGTGAATTGGGAGGGGGCCTCTGGGAGACCCAGTACTTC.

This chain links TRBV7-9 with TRBJ2-5, with TRBD2 identical over 11 bases. V lost 4 bases, J lost 1 base, and 8 bases stayed unmatched. This CDR3 region has 17 residues. The V gene's germline CDR1 is SEHNR and CDR2 FQNEAQ (reference sequence). The CDR3 DNA is TGTGCCAGCAGCTCCTTTAGCGGGAGGGCTACCCAAGAGACCCAGTACTTC. It encodes CASSSFSGRATQETQYF.

The chain joins TRBV2 to TRBJ2-6; 7 nucleotides agree with TRBD2. CDR1 is SNHLY, CDR2 FYNNEI, per germline. This CDR3 is built from 17 residues. J lost 2 bases, V lost 4 bases, and 8 bases had no gene match. The CDR3 sequence: CASSVGSRGAGANVLTF. The DNA of the CDR3 is TGTGCCAGCAGTGTGGGCTCACGGGGGGCTGGGGCCAACGTCCTGACTTTC.

The V and J genes are TRBV7-6 and TRBJ2-7; D remains unclear. This CDR3 spans 12 amino acids. The germline V gene encodes CDR1 SGHVS and CDR2 FNYEAQ. Trimming cost V 5 bases and J 6 bases, with 11 bases left between them. The CDR3 reads CASSPVDSEQYF. The CDR3 DNA reads TGTGCCAGCAGCCCCGTTGATAGCGAGCAGTACTTC.

This chain joins TRBV28 and TRBJ1-2; D unclear. V was pared by 1 base and J by 2 bases, with 11 bases between. The CDR3 loop spans 15 amino acids. Germline CDR1 MDHEN, CDR2 SYDVKM. The CDR3 bases are TGTGCCAGCAGTTTATCTTGGTCGGGCAACTATGGCTACACCTTC. Its translation is CASSLSWSGNYGYTF.

The V gene is TRBV7-9, the J gene TRBJ2-1; 12 bases agree with TRBD2. V shed 4 bases, J shed 8 bases, and the junction held 6 bases outside the gene matches. CDR1 is SEHNR and CDR2 is FQNEAQ in the germline V gene (reference sequence). The CDR3 length is 15 residues. CDR3 bases: TGTGCCAGCAGCTCACTAGCGGGAGGCGGAGATGAGCAGTTCTTC. This gives the protein CASSSLAGGGDEQFF. Complete variable domain (other parts from reference TRBV7-9 and TRBJ2-1): DTGVSQNPRHKITKRGQNVTFRCDPISEHNRLYWYRQTLGQGPEFLTYFQNEAQLEKSRLLSDRFSAERPKGSFSTLEIQRTEQGDSAMYLCASSSLAGGGDEQFFGPGTRLTVL.

The CDR3 sequence: CASSVATSGEQFF. CDR3 nucleotides: TGTGCCAGCAGCGTAGCTACATCGGGTGAGCAGTTCTTC. This chain uses TRBV9 with TRBJ2-1; no firm D call. Germline CDR1 and CDR2: SGDLS and YYNGEE. Trimming left V 0 bases short and J 9 bases short, with 10 bases between. The length of the CDR3 is 13 residues.

The rearrangement joins TRBV11-2 to TRBJ2-7, with D uncertain. Trimming stripped 7 bases from V and 3 bases from J, with 16 bases between. This CDR3 is 14 amino acids long. In germline, CDR1 is SGHAT, CDR2 FQNNGV. The CDR3 loop is CASTHPGQLYEQYF. DNA for the CDR3: TGTGCCAGCACCCATCCGGGTCAGCTCTACGAGCAGTACTTC.